The 17 T cell receptor beta chains given below trace back to one sample, sequenced in a study of blood T cell repertoires in COVID-19. Repertoires were generated with immunoSEQ multiplex PCR, while TCRdb's copy carries only in-frame clones and drops some. Among some 310,000 clones, roughly 88% were seen once, and the ten largest hold roughly 2.8%. Specimen: peripheral blood. These receptor sequences come from a woman in her thirties with COVID-19, enrolled during active disease.

The chain employs TRBV27 and TRBJ2-1; D is perhaps TRBD2 (6 bases). CDR1 and CDR2 (germline): MNHEY, SMNVEV (reference sequence). Deletions cut 8 bases from V and 7 bases from J, with 18 bases between. The CDR3 covers 14 residues. CDR3 sequence: CASGPVAETNEQFF. The CDR3 region has the DNA TGTGCCAGCGGTCCTGTAGCGGAAACTAATGAGCAGTTCTTC.

This clone was recorded once. This rearrangement joins TRBV20-1 to TRBJ2-7, with a tentative D call TRBD2 (6 bases). V gave up 3 bases and J gave up 2 bases, with 17 bases separating them. The length of the CDR3 is 15 residues. The germline gives CDR1 DFQATT, CDR2 SNEGSKA (reference sequence). CDR3 DNA: TGCAGTGCTAGTCCCACTAGCACGTCTACCTACGAGCAGTACTTC. Protein product: CSASPTSTSTYEQYF.

The V call is TRBV12-3 or TRBV12-4, the J call TRBJ2-1, with D possibly TRBD2 on 6 matching bases. The CDR3 is made up of 13 amino acids. V lost 8 bases and J 0 bases, leaving 8 bases between the germline ends. CDR3 sequence (DNA): TGTGCCAGCTGGAGGGACTCCTACAATGAGCAGTTCTTC. This encodes CASWRDSYNEQFF.

The chain carries TRBV2 and TRBJ2-3; 10 positions match TRBD1. The CDR3 spans 16 residues. V lost 1 base and J lost 6; bases outside the gene matches: 7. Per germline, CDR1 SNHLY and CDR2 FYNNEI. The CDR3 spells CASSEEGTGASDTQYF. The DNA for the CDR3 is TGTGCCAGCAGTGAAGAAGGGACAGGGGCAAGTGATACGCAGTATTTT.

In nucleotides, the CDR3 is TGTGCCAGCATTCGGGAGGGAGGAACCGGGGAGCTGTTTTTT. It yields the protein CASIREGGTGELFF. The chain recombines TRBV6-5 with TRBJ2-2; 8 bases agree with TRBD2. The CDR3 totals 14 residues. The germline V gene encodes CDR1 MNHEY and CDR2 SVGAGI. V lost 7 bases and J lost 5; bases outside the gene matches: 6.

The chain uses TRBV7-6 and TRBJ2-1, with D possibly matching TRBD1 (5 bases). The CDR3 is made up of 16 amino acids. V was clipped by 5 bases and J by 5 bases, with 19 bases between them. CDR1 SGHVS and CDR2 FNYEAQ come from the germline V gene. The CDR3 nucleotides are TGTGCCAGCAGCCCGCAGGGATCCCTAGGGCACAATGAGCAGTTCTTC. This encodes CASSPQGSLGHNEQFF.

The chain uses TRBV11-2 and TRBJ2-7; D might be TRBD2 (5 bases). In germline, CDR1 is SGHAT, CDR2 FQNNGV. V was shortened by 1 base and J by 4 bases, with 14 bases between the two germline ends. The CDR3 has 15 residues. CDR3 DNA: TGTGCCAGCAGCTTAGGAGACGGGGAAGGGTACGAGCAGTACTTC. Translating gives CASSLGDGEGYEQYF.

The chain links TRBV3-1 (or the pseudogene TRBV3-2) to TRBJ1-2; the D gene is possibly TRBD1 (6 bases). In germline, CDR1 is LGHDT, CDR2 YNNKEL (reference sequence). Trimming stripped 2 bases from V and 4 bases from J, with 8 bases between. CDR3 length equals 13 residues. The CDR3 region is CASSQTGPYGYTF. The CDR3 DNA sequence: TGTGCCAGCAGCCAAACAGGGCCCTATGGCTACACCTTC.

This clone has just one count. This sequence joins TRBV29-1 and TRBJ2-1, with 14 bases that match TRBD2. J was trimmed by 8 bases and V by 4 bases; bases with no gene match: 16. The V gene's germline CDR1 is SQVTM and CDR2 ANQGSEA. This CDR3 comprises 18 residues. CDR3 in DNA: TGCAGCGTTGGAGGGACTAGCGGGAGTGGCGTCAAGGGGGATGAGCAGTTCTTC. Translated, it gives CSVGGTSGSGVKGDEQFF.

V is TRBV6-4 and J is TRBJ2-5, with TRBD1 matching 8 bases. This CDR3 has 14 amino acids. The germline gives CDR1 MRHNA, CDR2 SNTAGT. V shed 6 bases and J 3 bases; nucleotides not matched to a gene: 6. The DNA of the CDR3 is TGTGCCAGCAGCCGACCGGGACAGGAAGAGACCCAGTACTTC. Translation gives CASSRPGQEETQYF.

The J gene is TRBJ1-4, the V gene TRBV29-1, with TRBD1 matching 9 bases. V shed 5 bases and J 8 bases; nucleotides not matched to a gene: 6. The CDR3 spans 13 residues. The V gene's germline CDR1 is SQVTM and CDR2 ANQGSEA. In DNA, the CDR3 is TGCAGCGTTACCGGGACAGGGTGGGAAAAACTGTTTTTT. Encoded protein: CSVTGTGWEKLFF.

V usage is TRBV6-6 and J usage is TRBJ1-1; no clear D. The CDR3 has 14 residues. Germline lookup yields CDR1 MNHNY and CDR2 SVGAGI (reference sequence). V was shortened by 2 bases and J by 1 base, with 8 bases between the two germline ends. The CDR3, as DNA: TGTGCCAGCAGTTACGCTGCAGGGAACACTGAAGCTTTCTTT. Translation gives CASSYAAGNTEAFF.

There are many counts of this clone. The sample contains more than one DNA sequence encoding this CDR3. The chain has TRBV12-3 or TRBV12-4 and TRBJ2-5; perhaps TRBD1 as D (7 bases). Trimming pared 6 bases from V and 5 bases from J, leaving 13 bases between. This CDR3 is built from 13 residues. CDR3 in DNA: TGTGCCAGCAGCCCCCCAGGGGGGGAGACCCAGTACTTC. Translated: CASSPPGGETQYF.

In its sample, this clone was seen a few times. This chain joins TRBV6-5 and TRBJ2-3; unclear D gene. Germline CDR1 is MNHEY and CDR2 is SVGAGI. With 6 bases removed from V and 5 bases from J, the gap between germline ends came to 6 bases. The CDR3 is 11 amino acids. CDR3 residues: CASSLRDTQYF. CDR3 nucleotide sequence: TGTGCCAGCAGCCTAAGAGATACGCAGTATTTT.

This sequence joins TRBV11-2 and TRBJ1-2, with D uncertain. Per the germline V gene, CDR1 is SGHAT and CDR2 is FQNNGV. CDR3 length: 12 amino acids. V dropped 3 bases and J dropped 7 bases, with 9 bases sitting between them. The CDR3 bases are TGTGCCAGCAGCTTGGCAGGCTTTGGCTACACCTTC. This sequence encodes CASSLAGFGYTF.

The chain combines TRBV9 with TRBJ2-3, with D perhaps TRBD2 (7 bases). V lost 0 bases, J lost 2 bases, and 19 bases lay in between. The CDR3 contains 18 residues. The germline V gene has CDR1 SGDLS and CDR2 YYNGEE. CDR3 amino acids: CASSVEAGRGATTDTQYF. DNA for the CDR3: TGTGCCAGCAGCGTAGAAGCCGGACGGGGGGCTACCACAGATACGCAGTATTTT.

The chain combines TRBV5-1 with TRBJ1-1; 10 nucleotides line up with TRBD1. Trimming took 4 bases from V and 3 from J; bases not matched to a gene: 9. The CDR3 runs 16 residues. Germline V CDR1 and CDR2: SGHRS, YFSETQ. The CDR3 protein is CASSRTWGQGYTEAFF. For the CDR3, the DNA is TGCGCCAGCAGCCGAACTTGGGGACAGGGGTACACTGAAGCTTTCTTT.